This record looks at one TCR beta chain sequence and its context. Its specificity is unknown. The repertoire was sequenced with immunoSEQ multiplex PCR; TCRdb's copy has only in-frame clones and lacks some. The sample lists about 20,000 clones, less than 70% occurring once. The data belong to a study of CD4 T cells in relation to SARS-CoV-2 and coronaviruses. Unexposed donor CD4+ T cells date from 2011-2018, before the COVID-19 pandemic. CD4+ T cells were isolated from the cells after 10 days of culture. Looked up from germline, CDR1 is SGHTA and CDR2 is FQGNSA. The CDR3 is 15 amino acids. Trimming shortened V by 0 bases and J by 7 bases, and 12 bases separated the two germline ends.

The TCR sequence derives from a human donor in good health. Sequencing input: CD4+ T cells from PBMCs, cultured in vitro. The chain employs TRBV7-2 and TRBJ1-4, with a weak D call TRBD1 (6 bases). CDR3 sequence (DNA): TGTGCCAGCAGCTTAGCGGGACAATGGGGTGAAAAACTGTTTTTT. It encodes CASSLAGQWGEKLFF.